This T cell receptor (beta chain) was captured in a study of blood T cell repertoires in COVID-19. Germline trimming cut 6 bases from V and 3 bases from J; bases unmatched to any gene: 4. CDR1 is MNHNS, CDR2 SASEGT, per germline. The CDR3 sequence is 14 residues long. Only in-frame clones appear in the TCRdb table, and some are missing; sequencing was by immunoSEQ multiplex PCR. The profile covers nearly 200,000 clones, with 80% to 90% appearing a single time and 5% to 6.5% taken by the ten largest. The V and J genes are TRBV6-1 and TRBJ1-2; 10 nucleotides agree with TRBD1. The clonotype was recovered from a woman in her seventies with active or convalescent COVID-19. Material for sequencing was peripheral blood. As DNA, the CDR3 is TGTGCCAGCAGCCGACAGGGGGCCCACTATGGCTACACCTTC. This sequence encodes CASSRQGAHYGYTF.